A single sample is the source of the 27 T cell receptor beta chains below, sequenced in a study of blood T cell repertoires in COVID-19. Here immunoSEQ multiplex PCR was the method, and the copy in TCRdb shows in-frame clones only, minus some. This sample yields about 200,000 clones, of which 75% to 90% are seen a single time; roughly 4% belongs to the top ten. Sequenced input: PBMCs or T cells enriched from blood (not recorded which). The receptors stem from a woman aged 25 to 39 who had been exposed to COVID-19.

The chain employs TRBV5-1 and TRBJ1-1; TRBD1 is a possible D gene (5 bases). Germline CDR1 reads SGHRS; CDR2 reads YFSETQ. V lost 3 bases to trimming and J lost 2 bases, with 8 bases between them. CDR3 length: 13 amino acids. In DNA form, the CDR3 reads TGCGCCAGCAGCTCTGACAGTAACACTGAAGCTTTCTTT. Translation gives CASSSDSNTEAFF. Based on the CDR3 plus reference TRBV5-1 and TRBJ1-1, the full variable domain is KAGVTQTPRYLIKTRGQQVTLSCSPISGHRSVSWYQQTPGQGLQFLFEYFSETQRNKGNFPGRFSGRQFSNSRSEMNVSTLELGDSALYLCASSSDSNTEAFFGQGTRLTVV.

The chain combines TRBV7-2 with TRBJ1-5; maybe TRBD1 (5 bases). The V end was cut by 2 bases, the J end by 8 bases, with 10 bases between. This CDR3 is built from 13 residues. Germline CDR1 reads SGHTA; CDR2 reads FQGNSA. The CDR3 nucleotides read TGTGCCAGCAGCTTACAGGGTCGCGAGCCCCAGCATTTT. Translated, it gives CASSLQGREPQHF.

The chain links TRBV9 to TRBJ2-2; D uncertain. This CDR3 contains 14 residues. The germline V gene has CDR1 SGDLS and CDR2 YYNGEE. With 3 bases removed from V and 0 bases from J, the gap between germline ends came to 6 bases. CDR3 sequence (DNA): TGTGCCAGCAGCGCTAGAACGAACACCGGGGAGCTGTTTTTT. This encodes CASSARTNTGELFF. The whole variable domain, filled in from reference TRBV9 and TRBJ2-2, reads DSGVTQTPKHLITATGQRVTLRCSPRSGDLSVYWYQQSLDQGLQFLIQYYNGEERAKGNILERFSAQQFPDLHSELNLSSLELGDSALYFCASSARTNTGELFFGEGSRLTVL.

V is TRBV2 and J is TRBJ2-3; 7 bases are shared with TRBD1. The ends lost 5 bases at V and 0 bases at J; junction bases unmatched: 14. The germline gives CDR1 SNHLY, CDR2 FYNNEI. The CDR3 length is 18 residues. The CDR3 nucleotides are TGTGCCAGCAGTCTGGACAGGATTAAAACTACTAGCACAGATACGCAGTATTTT. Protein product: CASSLDRIKTTSTDTQYF. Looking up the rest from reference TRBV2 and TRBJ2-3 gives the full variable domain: EPEVTQTPSHQVTQMGQEVILRCVPISNHLYFYWYRQILGQKVEFLVSFYNNEISEKSEIFDDQFSVERPDGSNFTLKIRSTKLEDSAMYFCASSLDRIKTTSTDTQYFGPGTRLTVL.

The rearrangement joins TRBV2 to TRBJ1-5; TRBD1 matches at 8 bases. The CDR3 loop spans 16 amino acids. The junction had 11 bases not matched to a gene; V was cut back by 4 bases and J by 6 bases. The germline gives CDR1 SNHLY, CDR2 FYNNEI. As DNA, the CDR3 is TGTGCCAGCAGTGGGAGGCGGACAGGGTTTTTTCAGCCCCAGCATTTT. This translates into CASSGRRTGFFQPQHF.

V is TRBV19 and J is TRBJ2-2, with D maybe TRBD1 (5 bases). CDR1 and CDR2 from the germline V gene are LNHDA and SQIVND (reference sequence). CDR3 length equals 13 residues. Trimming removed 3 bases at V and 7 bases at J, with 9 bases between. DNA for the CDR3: TGTGCCAGTAGTATTTGGGGCGGCGGGGAGCTGTTTTTT. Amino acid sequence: CASSIWGGGELFF.

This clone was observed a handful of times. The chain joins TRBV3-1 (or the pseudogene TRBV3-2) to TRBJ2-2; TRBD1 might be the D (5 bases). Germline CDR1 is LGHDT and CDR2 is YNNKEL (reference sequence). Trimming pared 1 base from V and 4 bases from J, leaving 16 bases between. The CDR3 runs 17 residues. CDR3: CASSQVTSGSSTGELFF. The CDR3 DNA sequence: TGTGCCAGCAGCCAAGTGACTTCAGGGTCGAGCACCGGGGAGCTGTTTTTT.

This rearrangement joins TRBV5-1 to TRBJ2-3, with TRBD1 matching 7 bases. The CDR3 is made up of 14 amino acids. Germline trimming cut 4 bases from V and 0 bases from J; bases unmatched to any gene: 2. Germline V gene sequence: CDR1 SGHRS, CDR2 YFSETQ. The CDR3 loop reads CASSPGQSTDTQYF. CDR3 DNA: TGCGCCAGCAGCCCGGGACAGAGCACAGATACGCAGTATTTT.

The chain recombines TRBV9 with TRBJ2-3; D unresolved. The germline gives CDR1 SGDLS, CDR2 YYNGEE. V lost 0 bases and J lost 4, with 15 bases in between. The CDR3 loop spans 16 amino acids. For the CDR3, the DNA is TGTGCCAGCAGCGTAGGGTCGAGGATTGGGTCAGATACGCAGTATTTT. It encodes CASSVGSRIGSDTQYF.

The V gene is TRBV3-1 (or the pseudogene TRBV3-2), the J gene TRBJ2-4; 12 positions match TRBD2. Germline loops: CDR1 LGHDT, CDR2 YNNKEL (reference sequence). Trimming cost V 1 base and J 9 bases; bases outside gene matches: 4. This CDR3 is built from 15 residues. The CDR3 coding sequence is TGTGCCAGCAGCCAAGGGACTAGCGGGGCAGGCATTCAGTACTTC. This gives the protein CASSQGTSGAGIQYF.

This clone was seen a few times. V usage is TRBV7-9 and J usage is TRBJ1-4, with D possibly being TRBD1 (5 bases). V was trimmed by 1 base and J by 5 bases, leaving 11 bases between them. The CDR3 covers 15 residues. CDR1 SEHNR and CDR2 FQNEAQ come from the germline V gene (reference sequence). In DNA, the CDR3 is TGTGCCAGCAGCTTAGAGGGCAGGGTCAATGAAAAACTGTTTTTT. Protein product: CASSLEGRVNEKLFF.

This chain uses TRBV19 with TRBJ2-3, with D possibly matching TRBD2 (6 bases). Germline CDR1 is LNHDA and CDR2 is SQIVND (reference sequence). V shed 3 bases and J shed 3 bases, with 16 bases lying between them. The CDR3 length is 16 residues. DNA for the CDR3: TGTGCCAGTAGTATCCTTTCCGCGGGGTCGACAGATACGCAGTATTTT. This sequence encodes CASSILSAGSTDTQYF.

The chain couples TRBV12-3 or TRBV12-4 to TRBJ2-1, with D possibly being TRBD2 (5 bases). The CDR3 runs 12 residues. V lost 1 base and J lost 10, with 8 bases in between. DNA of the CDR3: TGTGCCAGCAGTTTAGTGGGAGAAGAGCAGTTCTTC. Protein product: CASSLVGEEQFF.

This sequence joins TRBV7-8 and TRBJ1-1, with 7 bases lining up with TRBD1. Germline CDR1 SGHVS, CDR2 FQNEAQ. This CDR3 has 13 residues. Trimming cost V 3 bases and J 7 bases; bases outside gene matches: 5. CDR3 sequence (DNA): TGTGCCAGCAGCTTGTATTGGGACAGTGAAGCTTTCTTT. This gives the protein CASSLYWDSEAFF.

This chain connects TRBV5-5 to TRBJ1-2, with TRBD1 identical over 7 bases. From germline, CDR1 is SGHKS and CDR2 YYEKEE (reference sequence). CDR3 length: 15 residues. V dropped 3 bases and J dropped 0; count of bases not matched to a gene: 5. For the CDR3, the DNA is TGTGCCAGCAGCTATCTGACAGGGCCTAACTATGGCTACACCTTC. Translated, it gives CASSYLTGPNYGYTF.

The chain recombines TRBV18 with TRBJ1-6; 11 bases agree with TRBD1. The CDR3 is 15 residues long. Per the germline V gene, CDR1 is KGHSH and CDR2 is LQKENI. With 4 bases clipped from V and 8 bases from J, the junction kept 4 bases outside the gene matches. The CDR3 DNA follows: TGTGCCAGCTCACACGGACAGGGGGCTGATTCACCCCTCCACTTT. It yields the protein CASSHGQGADSPLHF. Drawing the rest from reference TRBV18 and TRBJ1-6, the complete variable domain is NAGVMQNPRHLVRRRGQEARLRCSPMKGHSHVYWYRQLPEEGLKFMVYLQKENIIDESGMPKERFSAEFPKEGPSILRIQQVVRGDSAAYFCASSHGQGADSPLHFGNGTRLTVT.

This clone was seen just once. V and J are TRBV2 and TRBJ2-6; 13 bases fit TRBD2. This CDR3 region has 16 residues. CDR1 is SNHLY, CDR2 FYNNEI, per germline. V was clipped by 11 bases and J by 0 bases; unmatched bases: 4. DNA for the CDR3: TGTGCCGGAACTAGCGGGGGGGGCTCTGGGGCCAACGTCCTGACTTTC. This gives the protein CAGTSGGGSGANVLTF.

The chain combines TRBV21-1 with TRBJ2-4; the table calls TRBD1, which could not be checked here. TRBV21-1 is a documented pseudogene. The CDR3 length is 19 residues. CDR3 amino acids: CASSKGRKTGVGVKNIQYF. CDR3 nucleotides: TGTGCCAGCAGCAAAGGGAGAAAGACAGGGGTTGGAGTCAAAAACATTCAGTACTTC.

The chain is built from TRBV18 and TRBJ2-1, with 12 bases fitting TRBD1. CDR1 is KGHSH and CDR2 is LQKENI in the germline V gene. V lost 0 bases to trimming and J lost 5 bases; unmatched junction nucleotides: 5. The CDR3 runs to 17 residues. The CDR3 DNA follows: TGTGCCAGCTCACCACCTCGGGACAGGGGGCGAGACAATGAGCAGTTCTTC. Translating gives CASSPPRDRGRDNEQFF.

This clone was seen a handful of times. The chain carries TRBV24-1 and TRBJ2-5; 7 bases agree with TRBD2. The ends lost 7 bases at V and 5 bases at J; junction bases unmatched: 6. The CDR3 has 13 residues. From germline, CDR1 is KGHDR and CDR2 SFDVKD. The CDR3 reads CATSAGVWETQYF. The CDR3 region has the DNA TGTGCCACCAGCGCGGGGGTTTGGGAGACCCAGTACTTC.

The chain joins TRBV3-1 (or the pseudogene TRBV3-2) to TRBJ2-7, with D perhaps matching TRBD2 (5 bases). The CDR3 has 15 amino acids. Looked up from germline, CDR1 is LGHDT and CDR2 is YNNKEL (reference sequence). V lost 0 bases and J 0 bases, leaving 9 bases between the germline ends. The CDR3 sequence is CASSQEPGTSYEQYF. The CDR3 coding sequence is TGTGCCAGCAGCCAAGAGCCGGGAACCTCCTACGAGCAGTACTTC.

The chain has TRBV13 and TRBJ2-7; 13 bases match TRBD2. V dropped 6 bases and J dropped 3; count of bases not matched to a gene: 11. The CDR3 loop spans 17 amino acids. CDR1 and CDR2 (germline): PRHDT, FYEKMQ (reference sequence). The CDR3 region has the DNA TGTGCCAGCAGTCCCCCGGGACTAGCGGGACCTAACTACGAGCAGTACTTC. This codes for CASSPPGLAGPNYEQYF.

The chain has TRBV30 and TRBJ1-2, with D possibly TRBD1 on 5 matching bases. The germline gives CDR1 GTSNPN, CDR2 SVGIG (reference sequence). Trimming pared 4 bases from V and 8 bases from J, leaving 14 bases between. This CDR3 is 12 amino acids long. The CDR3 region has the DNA TGTGCCTGGAAGGGTGTGGGGCAAGGCTACACCTTC. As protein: CAWKGVGQGYTF.

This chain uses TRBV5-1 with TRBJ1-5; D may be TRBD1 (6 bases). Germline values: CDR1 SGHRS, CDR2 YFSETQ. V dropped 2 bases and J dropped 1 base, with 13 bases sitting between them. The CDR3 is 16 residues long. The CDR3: CASSLRGLESNQPQHF. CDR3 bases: TGCGCCAGCAGCTTAAGGGGGTTGGAGAGCAATCAGCCCCAGCATTTT.

CDR3 loop: CASKFDRFPNTEAFF. DNA of the CDR3: TGTGCCAGCAAGTTTGACAGGTTCCCAAACACTGAAGCTTTCTTT. This chain links TRBV6-5 with TRBJ1-1; perhaps TRBD1 as D (6 bases). Germline V gene lookup returns CDR1 MNHEY and CDR2 SVGAGI. V was clipped by 7 bases and J by 2 bases, with 17 bases between them. The CDR3 is 15 residues long.

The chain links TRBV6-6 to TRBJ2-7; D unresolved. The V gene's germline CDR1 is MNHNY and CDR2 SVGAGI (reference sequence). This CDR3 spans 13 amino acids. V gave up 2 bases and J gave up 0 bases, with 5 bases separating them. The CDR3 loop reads CASSYESSYEQYF. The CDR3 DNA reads TGTGCCAGCAGTTACGAGAGCTCCTACGAGCAGTACTTC.

This CDR3 is CASTPGAPDRANTEAFF. DNA for the CDR3: TGTGCCAGCACCCCAGGGGCCCCCGACAGGGCGAACACTGAAGCTTTCTTT. This rearrangement joins TRBV5-6 to TRBJ1-1; 7 bases align to TRBD1. CDR3 length: 17 residues. The germline V gene has CDR1 SGHDT and CDR2 YYEEEE. V shed 6 bases and J 1 base; nucleotides not matched to a gene: 15.